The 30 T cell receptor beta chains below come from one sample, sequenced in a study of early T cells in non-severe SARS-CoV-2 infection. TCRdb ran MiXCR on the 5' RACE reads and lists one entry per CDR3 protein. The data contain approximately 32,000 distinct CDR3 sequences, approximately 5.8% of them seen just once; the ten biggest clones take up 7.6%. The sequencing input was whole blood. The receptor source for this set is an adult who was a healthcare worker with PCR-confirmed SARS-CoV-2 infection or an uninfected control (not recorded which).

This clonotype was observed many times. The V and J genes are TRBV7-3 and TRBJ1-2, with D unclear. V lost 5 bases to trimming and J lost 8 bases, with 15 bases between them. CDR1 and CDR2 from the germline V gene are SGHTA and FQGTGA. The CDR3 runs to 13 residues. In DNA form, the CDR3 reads TGTGCCAGCAGCCCCGACGGGCGTTTCGGCTACACCTTC. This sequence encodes CASSPDGRFGYTF.

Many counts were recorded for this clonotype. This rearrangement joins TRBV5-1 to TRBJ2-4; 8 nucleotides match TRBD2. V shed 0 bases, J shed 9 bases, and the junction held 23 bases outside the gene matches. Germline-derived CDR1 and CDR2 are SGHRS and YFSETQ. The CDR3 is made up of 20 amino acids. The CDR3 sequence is CASSLAAVAGGSRNPGIQYF. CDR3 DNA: TGCGCCAGCAGCTTGGCCGCTGTGGCGGGGGGTTCAAGGAATCCGGGCATTCAGTACTTC.

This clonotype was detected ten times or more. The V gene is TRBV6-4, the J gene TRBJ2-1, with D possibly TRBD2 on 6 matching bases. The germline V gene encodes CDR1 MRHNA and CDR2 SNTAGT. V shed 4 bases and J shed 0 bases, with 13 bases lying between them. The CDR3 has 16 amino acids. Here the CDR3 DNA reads TGTGCCAGCAGTGTCACTAGCCAGAGCTCCTACAATGAGCAGTTCTTC. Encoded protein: CASSVTSQSSYNEQFF.

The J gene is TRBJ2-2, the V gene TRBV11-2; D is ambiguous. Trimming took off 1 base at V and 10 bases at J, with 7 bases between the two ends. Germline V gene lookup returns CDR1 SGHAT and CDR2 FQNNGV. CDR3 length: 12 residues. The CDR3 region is CASSLVITELFF. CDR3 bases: TGTGCCAGCAGCTTAGTAATCACGGAGCTGTTTTTT.

The CDR3 loop is CAGGGRDYGYTF. CDR3 bases: TGTGCCGGGGGGGGCCGGGACTATGGCTACACCTTC. V usage is TRBV10-3 and J usage is TRBJ1-2; D might be TRBD1 (6 bases). The CDR3 is 12 residues long. The germline V and J ends were trimmed by 11 bases and 3 bases, with 13 bases remaining between them. Germline V gene lookup returns CDR1 ENHRY and CDR2 SYGVKD.

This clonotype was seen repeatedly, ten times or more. CDR3 DNA: TGTGCCAGCAGCGGGACAGCCCTCTCCTACGAGCAGTACTTC. Translated, it gives CASSGTALSYEQYF. The chain employs TRBV6-6 and TRBJ2-7, with 7 positions matching TRBD1. CDR1 MNHNY and CDR2 SVGAGI come from the germline V gene (reference sequence). V was pared by 6 bases and J by 0 bases, with 5 bases of the junction left unmatched. The CDR3 is 14 amino acids.

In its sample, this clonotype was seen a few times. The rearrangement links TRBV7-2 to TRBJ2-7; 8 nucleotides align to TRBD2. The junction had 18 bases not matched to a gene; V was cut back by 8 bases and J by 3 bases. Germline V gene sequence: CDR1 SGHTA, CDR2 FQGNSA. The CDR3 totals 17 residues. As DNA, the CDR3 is TGTGCCAGCTCCAATCGGGCGGGAGGACATGGGGGCTACGAGCAGTACTTC. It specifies CASSNRAGGHGGYEQYF.

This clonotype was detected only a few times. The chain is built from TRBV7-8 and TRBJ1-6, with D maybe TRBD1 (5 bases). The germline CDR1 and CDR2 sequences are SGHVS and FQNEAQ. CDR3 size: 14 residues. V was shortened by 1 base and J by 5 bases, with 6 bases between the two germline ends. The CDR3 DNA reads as TGTGCCAGCAGCTTAGAGGGGAATAATTCACCCCTCCACTTT. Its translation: CASSLEGNNSPLHF.

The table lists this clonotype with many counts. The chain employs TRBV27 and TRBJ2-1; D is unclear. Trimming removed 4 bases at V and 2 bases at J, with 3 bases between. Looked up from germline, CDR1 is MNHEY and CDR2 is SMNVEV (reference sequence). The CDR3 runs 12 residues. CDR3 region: CASSSAYNEQFF. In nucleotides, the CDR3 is TGTGCCAGCAGTTCCGCCTACAATGAGCAGTTCTTC.

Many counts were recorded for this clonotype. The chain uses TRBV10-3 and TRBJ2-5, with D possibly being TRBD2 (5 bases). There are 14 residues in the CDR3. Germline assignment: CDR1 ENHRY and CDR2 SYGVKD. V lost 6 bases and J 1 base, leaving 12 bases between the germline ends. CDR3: CAISPSGSQETQYF. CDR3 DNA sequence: TGTGCCATCAGCCCCTCGGGGAGCCAAGAGACCCAGTACTTC.

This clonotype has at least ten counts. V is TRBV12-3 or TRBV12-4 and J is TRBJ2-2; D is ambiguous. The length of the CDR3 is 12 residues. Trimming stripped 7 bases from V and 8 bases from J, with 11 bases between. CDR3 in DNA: TGTGCCAGCACCCTTCCTGGGGGGGAGCTGTTTTTT. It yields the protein CASTLPGGELFF.

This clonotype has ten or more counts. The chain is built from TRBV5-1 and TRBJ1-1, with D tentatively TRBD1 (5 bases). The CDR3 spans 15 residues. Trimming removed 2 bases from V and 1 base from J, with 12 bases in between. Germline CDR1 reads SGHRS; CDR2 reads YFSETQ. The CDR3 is CASSFWGRGNTEAFF. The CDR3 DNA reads TGCGCCAGCAGCTTTTGGGGCCGTGGGAACACTGAAGCTTTCTTT. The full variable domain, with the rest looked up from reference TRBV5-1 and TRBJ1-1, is KAGVTQTPRYLIKTRGQQVTLSCSPISGHRSVSWYQQTPGQGLQFLFEYFSETQRNKGNFPGRFSGRQFSNSRSEMNVSTLELGDSALYLCASSFWGRGNTEAFFGQGTRLTVV.

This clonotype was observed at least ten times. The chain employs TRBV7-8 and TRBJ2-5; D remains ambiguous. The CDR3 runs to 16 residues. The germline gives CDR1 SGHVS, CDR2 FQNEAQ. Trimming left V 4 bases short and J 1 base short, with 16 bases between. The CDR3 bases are TGTGCCAGCAGCTCCATCCTTTCTCTAATCCAAGAGACCCAGTACTTC. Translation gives CASSSILSLIQETQYF. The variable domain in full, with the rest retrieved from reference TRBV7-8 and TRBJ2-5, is GAGVSQSPRYKVAKRGQDVALRCDPISGHVSLFWYQQALGQGPEFLTYFQNEAQLDKSGLPSDRFFAERPEGSVSTLKIQRTQQEDSAVYLCASSSILSLIQETQYFGPGTRLLVL.

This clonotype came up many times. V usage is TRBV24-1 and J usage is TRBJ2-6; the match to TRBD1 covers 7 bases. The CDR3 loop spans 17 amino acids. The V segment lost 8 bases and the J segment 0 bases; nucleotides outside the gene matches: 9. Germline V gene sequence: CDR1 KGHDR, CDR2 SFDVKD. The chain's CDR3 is CATTLTGPNSGANVLTF. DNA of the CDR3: TGTGCCACCACCTTGACAGGGCCGAACTCTGGGGCCAACGTCCTGACTTTC.

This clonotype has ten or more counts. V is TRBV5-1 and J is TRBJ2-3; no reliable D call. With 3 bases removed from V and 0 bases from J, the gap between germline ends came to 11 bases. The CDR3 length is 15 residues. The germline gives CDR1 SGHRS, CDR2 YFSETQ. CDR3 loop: CASSSVGFSTDTQYF. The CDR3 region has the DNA TGCGCCAGCAGCTCGGTCGGCTTTAGCACAGATACGCAGTATTTT.

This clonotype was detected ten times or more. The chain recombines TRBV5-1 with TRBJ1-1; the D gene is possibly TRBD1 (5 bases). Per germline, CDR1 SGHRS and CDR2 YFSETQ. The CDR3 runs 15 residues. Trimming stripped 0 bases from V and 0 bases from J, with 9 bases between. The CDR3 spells CASSLEAGMNTEAFF. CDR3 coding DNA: TGCGCCAGCAGCTTGGAGGCAGGGATGAACACTGAAGCTTTCTTT.

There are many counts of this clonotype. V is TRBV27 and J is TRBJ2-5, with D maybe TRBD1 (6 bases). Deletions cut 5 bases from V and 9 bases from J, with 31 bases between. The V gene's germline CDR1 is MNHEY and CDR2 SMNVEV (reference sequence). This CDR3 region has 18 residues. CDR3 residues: CASSTHNDRLSEGGAQYF. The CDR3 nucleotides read TGTGCCAGCAGTACACATAATGACAGGCTATCAGAAGGTGGGGCCCAGTACTTC.

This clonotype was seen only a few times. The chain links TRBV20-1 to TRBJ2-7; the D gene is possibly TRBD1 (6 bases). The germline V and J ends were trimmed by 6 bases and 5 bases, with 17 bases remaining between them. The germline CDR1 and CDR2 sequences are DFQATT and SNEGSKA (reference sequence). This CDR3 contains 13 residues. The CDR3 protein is CSAPRRGIDEQYF. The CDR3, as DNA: TGCAGTGCCCCCCGAAGGGGGATCGACGAGCAGTACTTC.

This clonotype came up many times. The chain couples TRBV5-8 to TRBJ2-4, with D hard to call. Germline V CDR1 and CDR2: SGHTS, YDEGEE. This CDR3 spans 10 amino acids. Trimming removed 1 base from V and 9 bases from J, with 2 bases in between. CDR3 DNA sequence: TGTGCCAGCAGCTTGAGCATTCAGTACTTC. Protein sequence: CASSLSIQYF.

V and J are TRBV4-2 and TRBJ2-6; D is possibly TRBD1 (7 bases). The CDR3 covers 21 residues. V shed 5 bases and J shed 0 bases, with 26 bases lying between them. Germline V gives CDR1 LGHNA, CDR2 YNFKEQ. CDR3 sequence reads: CASSLSSRLRGDFSGANVLTF. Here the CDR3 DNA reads TGTGCCAGCAGCTTATCCTCTCGACTCAGGGGGGACTTCTCTGGGGCCAACGTCCTGACTTTC.

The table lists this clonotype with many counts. This CDR3 is CASSPPGQGLYNEQFF. CDR3 nucleotides: TGTGCCAGCTCACCACCGGGACAGGGCCTCTACAATGAGCAGTTCTTC. The gene calls are TRBV18 and TRBJ2-1, with 9 bases matching TRBD1. The V segment lost 0 bases and the J segment 3 bases; nucleotides outside the gene matches: 3. The CDR3 has 16 residues. The germline gives CDR1 KGHSH, CDR2 LQKENI.

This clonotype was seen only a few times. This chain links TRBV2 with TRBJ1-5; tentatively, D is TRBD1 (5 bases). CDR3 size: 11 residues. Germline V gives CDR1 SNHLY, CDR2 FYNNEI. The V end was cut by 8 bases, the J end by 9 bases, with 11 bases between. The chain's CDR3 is CASSWGGPQHF. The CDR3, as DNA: TGTGCCAGCTCATGGGGGGGGCCCCAGCATTTT. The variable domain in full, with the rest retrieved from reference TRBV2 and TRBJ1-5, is EPEVTQTPSHQVTQMGQEVILRCVPISNHLYFYWYRQILGQKVEFLVSFYNNEISEKSEIFDDQFSVERPDGSNFTLKIRSTKLEDSAMYFCASSWGGPQHFGDGTRLSIL.

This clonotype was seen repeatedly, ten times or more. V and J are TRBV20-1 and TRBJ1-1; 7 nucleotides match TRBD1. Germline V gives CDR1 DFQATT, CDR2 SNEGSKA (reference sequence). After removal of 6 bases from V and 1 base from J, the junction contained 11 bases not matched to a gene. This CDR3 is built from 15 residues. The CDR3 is CSALIARGQNTEAFF. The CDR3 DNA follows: TGCAGTGCCCTTATCGCGAGGGGGCAGAACACTGAAGCTTTCTTT.

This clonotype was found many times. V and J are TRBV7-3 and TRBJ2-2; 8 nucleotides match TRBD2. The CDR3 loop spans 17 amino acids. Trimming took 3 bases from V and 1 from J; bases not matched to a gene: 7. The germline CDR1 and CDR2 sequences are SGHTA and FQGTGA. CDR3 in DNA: TGTGCCAGCAGCTTGGGTACTAGCGGAAAGAACACCGGGGAGCTGTTTTTT. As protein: CASSLGTSGKNTGELFF. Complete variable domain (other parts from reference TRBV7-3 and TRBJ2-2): GAGVSQTPSNKVTEKGKYVELRCDPISGHTALYWYRQSLGQGPEFLIYFQGTGAADDSGLPNDRFFAVRPEGSVSTLKIQRTERGDSAVYLCASSLGTSGKNTGELFFGEGSRLTVL.

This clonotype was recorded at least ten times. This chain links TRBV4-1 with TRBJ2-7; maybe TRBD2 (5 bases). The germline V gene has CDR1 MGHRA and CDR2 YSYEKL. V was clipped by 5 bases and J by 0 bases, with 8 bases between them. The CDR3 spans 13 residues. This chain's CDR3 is CASSERSSYEQYF. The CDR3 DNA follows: TGCGCCAGCAGCGAGCGGAGCTCCTACGAGCAGTACTTC.

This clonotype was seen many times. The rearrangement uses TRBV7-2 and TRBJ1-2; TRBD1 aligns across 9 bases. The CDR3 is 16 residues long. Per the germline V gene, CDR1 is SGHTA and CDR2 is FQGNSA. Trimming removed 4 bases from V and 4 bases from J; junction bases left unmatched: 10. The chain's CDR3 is CASSSGQGPSGYGYTF. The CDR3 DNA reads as TGTGCCAGCAGCTCGGGACAGGGCCCCTCTGGCTATGGCTACACCTTC.

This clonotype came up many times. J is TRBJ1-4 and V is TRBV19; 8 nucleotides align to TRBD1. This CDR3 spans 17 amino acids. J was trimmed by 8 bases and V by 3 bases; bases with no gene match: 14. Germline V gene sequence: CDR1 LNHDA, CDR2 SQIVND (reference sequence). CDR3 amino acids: CASSIGAGGLVREKLFF. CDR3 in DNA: TGTGCCAGTAGTATCGGTGCAGGGGGCTTGGTGAGGGAAAAACTGTTTTTT. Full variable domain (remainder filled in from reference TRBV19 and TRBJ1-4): DGGITQSPKYLFRKEGQNVTLSCEQNLNHDAMYWYRQDPGQGLRLIYYSQIVNDFQKGDIAEGYSVSREKKESFPLTVTSAQKNPTAFYLCASSIGAGGLVREKLFFGSGTQLSVL.

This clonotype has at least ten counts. Here the CDR3 reads CASSLRGGRVTDTQYF. DNA of the CDR3: TGTGCCAGCAGTTTAAGGGGCGGGAGGGTCACAGATACGCAGTATTTT. This chain connects TRBV12-3 or TRBV12-4 to TRBJ2-3, with 9 positions matching TRBD2. The CDR3 totals 16 residues. With V trimmed by 2 bases and J by 2 bases, 5 bases remained unmatched.

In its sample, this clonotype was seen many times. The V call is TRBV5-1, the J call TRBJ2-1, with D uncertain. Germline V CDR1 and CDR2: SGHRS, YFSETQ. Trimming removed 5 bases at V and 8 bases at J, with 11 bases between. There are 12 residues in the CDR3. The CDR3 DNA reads TGCGCCAGCAGGGGGTCGGGCGATGAGCAGTTCTTC. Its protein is CASRGSGDEQFF.

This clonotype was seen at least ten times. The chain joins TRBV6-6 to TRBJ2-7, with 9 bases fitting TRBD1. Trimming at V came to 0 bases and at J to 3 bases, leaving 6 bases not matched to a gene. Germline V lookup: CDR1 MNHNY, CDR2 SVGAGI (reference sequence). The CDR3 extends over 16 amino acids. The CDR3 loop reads CASSYSAADRGYEQYF. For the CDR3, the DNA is TGTGCCAGCAGTTACTCCGCAGCGGACAGGGGCTACGAGCAGTACTTC.